The 28 T cell receptor beta chains given below trace back to one sample, sequenced in a study of T cell responses to AZD1222 COVID-19 vaccine. The data were produced by immunoSEQ multiplex PCR, yet TCRdb's version contains in-frame clones alone and is incomplete. The data hold 110,000 or so clones, with 86% observed a single time. The specimen comprised peripheral blood, sampled 28 days after the second AZD1222 dose. The receptors shown here come from an adult who received the AZD1222 COVID-19 vaccine.

The chain uses TRBV5-5 and TRBJ2-7; 10 nucleotides align to TRBD1. The CDR3 runs to 15 residues. J was trimmed by 2 bases and V by 3 bases; bases with no gene match: 5. The V gene's germline CDR1 is SGHKS and CDR2 YYEKEE (reference sequence). DNA of the CDR3: TGTGCCAGCAGCTCTCCCGGGACAGGGGCCTACGAGCAGTACTTC. Protein: CASSSPGTGAYEQYF.

The chain employs TRBV19 and TRBJ2-5, with a possible D match to TRBD1 (6 bases). CDR1 and CDR2 from the germline V gene are LNHDA and SQIVND (reference sequence). The CDR3 extends over 15 amino acids. Between the trimmed V and J ends, which lost 4 bases and 1 base, there was a span of 13 bases. The CDR3 region has the DNA TGTGCCAGTAGTAAGGTAACAGGGTTCCAAGAGACCCAGTACTTC. This codes for CASSKVTGFQETQYF.

V gene TRBV7-9 combines with J gene TRBJ2-7; 8 positions match TRBD1. The CDR3 contains 13 residues. Losses at the gene ends were 8 bases for V and 2 bases for J; bases not matched to a gene: 5. Per germline, CDR1 SEHNR and CDR2 FQNEAQ (reference sequence). Here the CDR3 reads CASGTGQAYEQYF. The DNA for the CDR3 is TGTGCCAGCGGGACGGGACAGGCCTACGAGCAGTACTTC.

The gene calls are TRBV30 and TRBJ2-5, with D perhaps matching TRBD1 or TRBD2 (5 bases each). V was clipped by 2 bases and J by 4 bases, with 11 bases between them. This CDR3 contains 13 residues. The germline V gene has CDR1 GTSNPN and CDR2 SVGIG (reference sequence). This CDR3 reads CAWSQGGRETQYF. CDR3 in DNA: TGTGCCTGGAGTCAGGGCGGGCGAGAGACCCAGTACTTC.

The rearrangement links TRBV10-3 to TRBJ1-2; a possible D gene is TRBD1 (5 bases). This CDR3 is 18 amino acids long. Germline values: CDR1 ENHRY, CDR2 SYGVKD. Deletions cut 6 bases from V and 6 bases from J, with 29 bases between. In DNA, the CDR3 is TGTGCCATCAGACCCCTTTCGTCCGCCGCGGGGCGCAATGATGGCTACACCTTC. This gives the protein CAIRPLSSAAGRNDGYTF.

As DNA, the CDR3 is TGCGCCAGCAGCCAAGATCTGGGGGGACAGGGTTGGGAGACCCAGTACTTC. As protein: CASSQDLGGQGWETQYF. The chain carries TRBV4-1 and TRBJ2-5; 9 bases fit TRBD1. This CDR3 contains 17 residues. CDR1 is MGHRA and CDR2 is YSYEKL in the germline V gene. Trimming took 0 bases from V and 5 from J; bases not matched to a gene: 10.

V and J are TRBV7-2 and TRBJ1-3, with D unresolved. Trimming removed 5 bases at V and 0 bases at J, with 11 bases between. CDR3 length: 15 amino acids. Germline CDR1 reads SGHTA; CDR2 reads FQGNSA. The DNA of the CDR3 is TGTGCCAGCAGCAACAGTCAGCCCTCTGGAAACACCATATATTTT. Its translation: CASSNSQPSGNTIYF.

This chain uses TRBV18 with TRBJ2-7, with no clear D. This CDR3 has 15 amino acids. Trimming removed 6 bases at V and 0 bases at J, with 15 bases between. Germline V gives CDR1 KGHSH, CDR2 LQKENI. The CDR3 region is CASSPRRGISYEQYF. The CDR3 bases are TGTGCCAGCTCCCCCCGACGAGGCATCTCCTACGAGCAGTACTTC.

This sequence joins TRBV28 and TRBJ1-2, with D unresolved. The ends were cut back, 7 bases at V and 7 bases at J, with 16 bases in the middle. Germline V CDR1 and CDR2: MDHEN, SYDVKM. This CDR3 is built from 13 residues. The CDR3 sequence is CASTGIGRLGYTF. CDR3 nucleotides: TGTGCCAGCACGGGAATTGGACGGCTTGGCTACACCTTC.

V and J are TRBV6-2 or TRBV6-3 and TRBJ1-2; D gene uncertain. Germline-derived CDR1 and CDR2 are MNHEY and SVGEGT. The V gene lost 1 base and the J gene lost 3 bases, with 6 bases spanning the gap. There are 13 residues in the CDR3. The CDR3 reads CASSYYGDYGYTF. CDR3 coding DNA: TGTGCCAGCAGTTACTATGGAGACTATGGCTACACCTTC.

V is TRBV28 and J is TRBJ1-4; 10 bases agree with TRBD1. CDR3 length: 15 amino acids. V lost 5 bases, J lost 5 bases, and 5 bases stayed unmatched. Germline V CDR1 and CDR2: MDHEN, SYDVKM. CDR3 in DNA: TGTGCCAGCAGTCCCCCGGGACAGGGGAATGAAAAACTGTTTTTT. Its translation: CASSPPGQGNEKLFF. Filled out from reference TRBV28 and TRBJ1-4, the complete variable domain reads DVKVTQSSRYLVKRTGEKVFLECVQDMDHENMFWYRQDPGLGLRLIYFSYDVKMKEKGDIPEGYSVSREKKERFSLILESASTNQTSMYLCASSPPGQGNEKLFFGSGTQLSVL.

The genes are TRBV5-5 and TRBJ2-1; 7 bases match TRBD1. With 4 bases clipped from V and 8 bases from J, the junction kept 12 bases outside the gene matches. This CDR3 has 15 residues. Per germline, CDR1 SGHKS and CDR2 YYEKEE (reference sequence). CDR3 coding DNA: TGTGCCAGCAGCCCGTACAGGGGAAGTACGGATGAGCAGTTCTTC. Its translation is CASSPYRGSTDEQFF.

This sequence joins TRBV2 and TRBJ2-5; D is ambiguous. The CDR3 has 14 residues. V was cut by 4 bases and J by 0 bases, with 9 bases left in between. The germline V gene encodes CDR1 SNHLY and CDR2 FYNNEI. The CDR3 here is CASSVSPHQETQYF. CDR3 in DNA: TGTGCCAGCAGTGTCTCGCCCCACCAAGAGACCCAGTACTTC.

The table lists this clone with a few counts. This chain joins TRBV11-2 and TRBJ2-1, with 8 bases fitting TRBD2. The CDR3 spans 16 residues. Germline CDR1 is SGHAT and CDR2 is FQNNGV. J gave up 2 bases and V 4 bases, and 7 bases lay outside the gene matches. CDR3 protein: CASSSLPGGAYNEQFF. The DNA of the CDR3 is TGTGCCAGCAGCTCACTCCCCGGGGGGGCCTACAATGAGCAGTTCTTC.

The CDR3 DNA reads TGTGCCAGTATCAGGTTCAGTGGGGGGAAGAGCTCCTACGAGCAGTACTTC. This encodes CASIRFSGGKSSYEQYF. The chain links TRBV19 to TRBJ2-7, with D possibly matching TRBD2 (6 bases). This CDR3 comprises 17 residues. Trimming took 7 bases from V and 0 from J, leaving 22 bases between them. The V gene's germline CDR1 is LNHDA and CDR2 SQIVND (reference sequence).

The rearrangement joins TRBV11-3 to TRBJ2-3, with unresolved D. This CDR3 is built from 12 residues. Trimming took off 1 base at V and 4 bases at J, with 3 bases between the two ends. Germline CDR1 is SGHNT and CDR2 is YENEEA. CDR3 DNA: TGTGCCAGCAGCTTAGGACCAGATACGCAGTATTTT. Amino acid sequence: CASSLGPDTQYF.

This chain connects TRBV2 to TRBJ1-6; TRBD1 might be the D (6 bases). Trimming shortened V by 6 bases and J by 3 bases, and 15 bases separated the two germline ends. CDR1 and CDR2 (germline): SNHLY, FYNNEI. The CDR3 has 16 residues. CDR3 DNA sequence: TGTGCCAGCAGCCCACAGGGAAGAGACTATAATTCACCCCTCCACTTT. Translated: CASSPQGRDYNSPLHF.

This clone was picked up a small number of times. The chain carries TRBV27 and TRBJ1-2, with TRBD1 matching 8 bases. CDR1 is MNHEY and CDR2 is SMNVEV in the germline V gene (reference sequence). The CDR3 contains 16 residues. After removal of 3 bases from V and 2 bases from J, the junction contained 8 bases not matched to a gene. The CDR3 spells CASSFNPGQGNYGYTF. In nucleotides, the CDR3 is TGTGCCAGCAGTTTTAACCCCGGACAGGGCAACTATGGCTACACCTTC.

This sequence joins TRBV19 and TRBJ2-2; D perhaps matches TRBD2 (6 bases). Germline lookup yields CDR1 LNHDA and CDR2 SQIVND (reference sequence). The CDR3 totals 17 residues. V was trimmed by 5 bases and J by 3 bases, leaving 19 bases between them. The CDR3 DNA sequence: TGTGCCAGTAGTCTCCCGGGACTGGGAAGGGACACCGGGGAGCTGTTTTTT. Translating it yields CASSLPGLGRDTGELFF. The variable domain in full, completed from reference TRBV19 and TRBJ2-2, reads DGGITQSPKYLFRKEGQNVTLSCEQNLNHDAMYWYRQDPGQGLRLIYYSQIVNDFQKGDIAEGYSVSREKKESFPLTVTSAQKNPTAFYLCASSLPGLGRDTGELFFGEGSRLTVL.

This chain uses TRBV6-1 with TRBJ1-3, with D unclear. The V end lost 2 bases, the J end lost 0 bases, and 8 bases lay between the germline ends. Germline CDR1 MNHNS, CDR2 SASEGT. The CDR3 has 15 amino acids. CDR3 nucleotides: TGTGCCAGCAGTGAAAGCAGATTCTCTGGAAACACCATATATTTT. Translating gives CASSESRFSGNTIYF.

Concerning this clone itself: One junction end disagrees with the germline gene, perhaps due to a read error. The J gene is TRBJ2-7, the V gene TRBV4-3; the match to TRBD1 covers 10 bases. Germline V gene sequence: CDR1 LGHNA, CDR2 YSLEER. This CDR3 has 15 amino acids. The CDR3 nucleotides are TGCGCCAGCAGCAAAGAGGGACAGGGGAGATACGAGCAGTACTTC. Translation: CASSKEGQGRYEQYF.

The table lists this clone with a count of one. The chain combines TRBV7-9 with TRBJ2-7, with D possibly being TRBD1 (6 bases). The CDR3 runs 13 residues. The germline V gene has CDR1 SEHNR and CDR2 FQNEAQ (reference sequence). Trimming cost V 5 bases and J 3 bases, with 11 bases left between them. CDR3 sequence: CASSPRTVYEQYF. The CDR3 DNA sequence: TGTGCCAGCAGCCCCCGGACAGTCTACGAGCAGTACTTC.

The chain carries TRBV7-2 and TRBJ2-7, with 7 nucleotides matching TRBD2. CDR1 is SGHTA, CDR2 FQGNSA, per germline. The CDR3 is made up of 16 amino acids. The trim removed 1 base at V and 4 bases at J, leaving 10 bases unmatched. In DNA, the CDR3 is TGTGCCAGCAGCTTAGGGGAGCGGGACCGCGGGTACGAGCAGTACTTC. Amino acids: CASSLGERDRGYEQYF.

The chain has TRBV3-1 (or the pseudogene TRBV3-2) and TRBJ2-5, with D tentatively TRBD1 (6 bases). The CDR3 sequence is 15 residues long. Trimming removed 4 bases from V and 3 bases from J, with 15 bases in between. Germline lookup yields CDR1 LGHDT and CDR2 YNNKEL (reference sequence). The CDR3: CASSLLASGEETQYF. The CDR3 bases are TGTGCCAGCAGCCTTCTCGCATCAGGGGAAGAGACCCAGTACTTC.

This chain links TRBV27 with TRBJ1-1; 7 bases match TRBD1. V dropped 2 bases and J dropped 6; count of bases not matched to a gene: 9. Germline CDR1 reads MNHEY; CDR2 reads SMNVEV (reference sequence). The CDR3 runs 15 residues. The CDR3 region has the DNA TGTGCCAGCAGTTTAACCCGGACAGGTTGGTCTGAAGCTTTCTTT. Residues: CASSLTRTGWSEAFF.

J is TRBJ1-5 and V is TRBV15; D remains ambiguous. The V gene's germline CDR1 is LNHNV and CDR2 YYDKDF (reference sequence). CDR3 length equals 12 residues. V lost 0 bases and J lost 7, with 4 bases in between. CDR3 DNA sequence: TGTGCCACCAGCAGAGATCGGCAGCCCCAGCATTTT. Its protein product is CATSRDRQPQHF.

CDR3 nucleotide sequence: TGTGCCAGCAGCGTCCTTCCGGGGCTAGACACTGAAGCTTTCTTT. Protein product: CASSVLPGLDTEAFF. The rearrangement uses TRBV9 and TRBJ1-1; a weak D match, TRBD1 (5 bases). Germline lookup yields CDR1 SGDLS and CDR2 YYNGEE. Trimming took 2 bases from V and 3 from J, leaving 14 bases between them. The CDR3 consists of 15 residues.

The chain couples TRBV15 to TRBJ1-5; 8 bases line up with TRBD1. This CDR3 comprises 15 residues. The germline V gene encodes CDR1 LNHNV and CDR2 YYDKDF (reference sequence). The trim removed 0 bases at V and 4 bases at J, leaving 2 bases unmatched. The CDR3, as DNA: TGTGCCACCAGCAGAGATCAGGGGGCGAATCAGCCCCAGCATTTT. Its protein is CATSRDQGANQPQHF.